The present entry profiles one T cell receptor beta chain with its context. The method was immunoSEQ multiplex PCR; TCRdb's version includes in-frame clones alone and lacks a portion of them. This table has about 4,900 clones, around three quarters appearing once. This sample stems from a study of immune cell composition in non-small cell lung cancer. This TCR derives from a human donor with non-small cell lung cancer. Sequencing used lung tumor tissue.

CDR3 region: CASSSLAAGNYNEQFF. As DNA, the CDR3 is TGTGCCAGCAGCTCCCTCGCAGCGGGGAATTACAATGAGCAGTTCTTC. This chain uses TRBV11-2 with TRBJ2-1; 7 nucleotides match TRBD2. The CDR3 has 16 amino acids. After removal of 4 bases from V and 4 bases from J, the junction contained 10 bases not matched to a gene. Germline CDR1 and CDR2: SGHAT and FQNNGV.